The clone carrying this T cell receptor beta chain showed up just a few times. The antigen is not known. These data belong to a study of shared clonotypes between healthy human individuals. The CDR3 is 15 residues long. The V and J ends lost 4 bases and 0 bases respectively, with 11 bases between them. The V gene's germline CDR1 is SGHKS and CDR2 YYEKEE (reference sequence). In the authors' workflow: Filtering was not the same, since immunoSEQ gave junction-only sequences without quality scores. Sequenced by immunoSEQ multiplex PCR; TCRdb stores in-frame clones only, minus some. V and J calls and clone size are given by that table; D and trimming were obtained from the DNA. The sample lists about half a million clones; roughly 85% were seen once. Study results and caveats: Owing to a small donor count, the genetic and exposure-history diversity represented was limited. Blood was the sole source, and tissue repertoires probably differ.

Adult Caucasians living in Nashville, Tennessee made up all of the donors. Sequencing was carried out using PBMCs. This TCR was sampled from a woman aged 40 to 50 in good health. Some clones in this sample may be carry-over from other donors' samples. The chain employs TRBV5-5 and TRBJ1-3, with a possible D match to TRBD1 (6 bases). The CDR3 region has the DNA TGTGCCAGCAGCCCAGTGGGGGCCTCTGGAAACACCATATATTTT. Its translation: CASSPVGASGNTIYF.